These T cell receptor beta chains were read from a single sample in a study of CD8 T cells in ankylosing spondylitis. TCRdb passed the 5' RACE reads through MiXCR, listing each CDR3 protein once. Of about 160,000 distinct CDR3 sequences in the sample, 9.5% to 10% were seen once. The sequencing input was blood, either unsorted or a sorted T cell fraction (not recorded which). The receptors shown here come from a female donor with ankylosing spondylitis or in good health (not recorded which). Both conserved end residues are part of each CDR3. The D gene is left open where the match is weak. Rows may omit the clone size; those that give it use once, few, many or a size class.

V gene	J gene	clone size	D gene	CDR3 protein	CDR3 DNA
TRBV7-2	TRBJ2-7	NA	NA	CASSLMQLGSSYEQYF	TGTGCCAGCAGCTTGATGCAACTCGGGAGCTCCTACGAGCAGTACTTC
TRBV6-1	TRBJ2-7	NA	TRBD1	CASSPDLDRDHEQYF	TGTGCCAGCAGCCCCGACCTCGACAGGGACCACGAGCAGTACTTC
TRBV9	TRBJ2-5	many	NA	CASSVLAEETQYF	TGTGCCAGCAGCGTATTAGCGGAAGAGACCCAGTACTTC
TRBV25-1	TRBJ2-4	NA	NA	CASGEGGSIQYF	TGTGCCAGCGGCGAAGGAGGGTCCATTCAGTACTTC
TRBV5-1	TRBJ2-1	few	NA	CASSSGADSYNEQFF	TGCGCCAGCAGCTCCGGAGCGGACTCCTACAATGAGCAGTTCTTC
TRBV6-2/TRBV6-3	TRBJ1-2	NA	NA	CASSYSSADGYTF	TGTGCCAGCAGTTACTCGAGCGCCGATGGCTACACCTTC
TRBV5-1	TRBJ2-3	many	NA	CASSWEGTDTQYF	TGCGCCAGCAGCTGGGAGGGCACAGATACGCAGTATTTT
TRBV28	TRBJ2-7	NA	TRBD2	CASSFAGTSGPTYEQYF	TGTGCCAGCAGTTTTGCCGGGACTAGCGGACCAACCTACGAGCAGTACTTC
TRBV6-1	TRBJ2-1	NA	NA	CASKGGSHSDNEQFF	TGTGCCAGCAAAGGGGGAAGCCACAGCGACAATGAGCAGTTCTTC
TRBV11-1	TRBJ2-2	NA	NA	CASTASDGGYGELFF	TGTGCCAGCACAGCCTCGGACGGAGGGTACGGGGAGCTGTTTTTT
TRBV11-2	TRBJ2-3	many	NA	CASSFQGRDTQYF	TGTGCCAGCAGCTTCCAGGGAAGAGATACGCAGTATTTT
TRBV2	TRBJ2-5	NA	NA	CASSDPRAAAGETQYF	TGTGCCAGCAGTGACCCCCGGGCAGCCGCCGGGGAGACCCAGTACTTC
TRBV5-1	TRBJ2-2	many	NA	CASPRSSNTGELFF	TGCGCCAGCCCCAGGTCATCGAACACCGGGGAGCTGTTTTTT
TRBV27	TRBJ1-1	NA	NA	CASSLSQGITEAFF	TGTGCCAGCAGTTTGTCCCAGGGGATCACTGAAGCTTTCTTT
TRBV6-1	TRBJ2-5	NA	NA	CASIGSIMSPHQETQYF	TGTGCCAGCATAGGCAGCATCATGAGCCCCCACCAAGAGACCCAGTACTTC
TRBV6-5	TRBJ2-1	many	NA	CASSYSPRNNEQFF	TGTGCCAGCAGTTACTCTCCCCGTAACAATGAGCAGTTCTTC
TRBV6-1	TRBJ2-3	NA	NA	CASKKEGRASTDTQYF	TGTGCCAGCAAAAAGGAGGGTCGAGCTAGCACAGATACGCAGTATTTT
TRBV2	TRBJ2-7	once	NA	CASSDLGPYEQYF	TGTGCCAGCAGTGATCTGGGGCCCTACGAGCAGTACTTC
TRBV6-2/TRBV6-3	TRBJ2-1	few	NA	CASSYYPYNEQFF	TGTGCCAGCAGTTACTATCCCTACAATGAGCAGTTCTTC
TRBV12-3/TRBV12-4	TRBJ2-7	many	NA	CASTGTANLYEQYF	TGTGCCAGCACCGGGACCGCCAATTTATACGAGCAGTACTTC
TRBV7-9	TRBJ2-6	few	NA	CASSPTTASGANVLTF	TGTGCCAGCAGCCCCACAACCGCCTCTGGGGCCAACGTCCTGACTTTC
TRBV4-3	TRBJ1-3	NA	NA	CASSQDPGTGNTIYF	TGCGCCAGCAGCCAAGACCCCGGGACGGGAAACACCATATATTTT
TRBV5-4	TRBJ2-1	few	NA	CASSLRRYNEQFF	TGTGCCAGCAGCTTGAGACGGTACAATGAGCAGTTCTTC
TRBV5-3	TRBJ2-1	NA	NA	CARSPGVYSEQFF	TGTGCCAGGAGCCCGGGGGTCTACAGTGAGCAGTTCTTC
TRBV28	TRBJ2-1	NA	NA	CASKAGSYNEQFF	TGTGCCAGCAAGGCAGGCTCCTACAATGAGCAGTTCTTC
TRBV7-2	TRBJ1-6	few	NA	CASSSQAYNSPLHF	TGTGCCAGCAGCTCTCAGGCGTATAATTCACCCCTCCACTTT
TRBV2	TRBJ1-2	NA	NA	CASSTGQLANYGYTF	TGTGCCAGCAGTACTGGACAGTTAGCTAACTATGGCTACACCTTC
TRBV5-1	TRBJ1-5	NA	NA	CASSSGEGSNQPQHF	TGCGCCAGCAGCTCTGGAGAGGGTAGCAATCAGCCCCAGCATTTT
TRBV15	TRBJ2-5	NA	NA	CATSRRWGFAETQYF	TGTGCCACCAGCAGGCGCTGGGGGTTCGCAGAGACCCAGTACTTC
TRBV9	TRBJ2-7	NA	NA	CASSVEEGSYEQYF	TGTGCCAGCAGCGTAGAGGAGGGCTCCTACGAGCAGTACTTC
TRBV29-1	TRBJ2-1	few	TRBD2	CSVALRTSGSYNEQFF	TGCAGCGTTGCATTGAGGACTAGCGGATCCTACAATGAGCAGTTCTTC
TRBV6-1	TRBJ2-1	few	NA	CASSPTESYNEQFF	TGTGCCAGCAGTCCCACGGAGTCCTACAATGAGCAGTTCTTC
TRBV11-2	TRBJ2-3	few	TRBD2	CASSHWMAGGADTQYF	TGTGCCAGCAGCCATTGGATGGCGGGAGGGGCAGATACGCAGTATTTT
TRBV29-1	TRBJ1-1	many	NA	CSVDGPPDTFF	TGCAGCGTGGACGGGCCCCCCGACACTTTCTTT
TRBV11-2	TRBJ2-5	few	NA	CASSLDRKTVADQETQYF	TGTGCCAGCAGCTTAGATCGGAAGACAGTTGCGGATCAAGAGACCCAGTACTTC
TRBV29-1	TRBJ1-1	few	NA	CSVYAWNTEAFF	TGCAGCGTTTACGCATGGAACACTGAAGCTTTCTTT
TRBV25-1	TRBJ2-7	NA	TRBD2	CASSSGRMDSYEQYF	TGTGCCAGCAGTAGCGGGAGAATGGATTCCTACGAGCAGTACTTC
TRBV4-3	TRBJ2-3	few	TRBD2	CASSQEVSGGYTQYF	TGCGCCAGCAGCCAAGAAGTTAGCGGGGGCTATACGCAGTATTTT
TRBV27	TRBJ1-2	many	TRBD1	CASSPGQASYGYTF	TGTGCCAGCAGTCCCGGACAGGCCTCCTATGGCTACACCTTC
TRBV24-1	TRBJ2-3	few	TRBD2	CATSGASGSSTDTQYF	TGTGCCACCAGTGGGGCTAGCGGGAGTAGCACAGATACGCAGTATTTT
TRBV6-2/TRBV6-3	TRBJ1-1	NA	NA	CASSYGGSNEAFF	TGTGCCAGCAGTTACGGGGGAAGCAATGAAGCTTTCTTT
TRBV18	TRBJ2-7	NA	TRBD1	CASSPMGQGFVSYEQYF	TGTGCCAGCTCACCAATGGGACAGGGGTTCGTCTCCTACGAGCAGTACTTC
TRBV5-1	TRBJ2-3	many	NA	CASSLSGSDTQYF	TGCGCCAGCAGCTTGTCCGGGTCCGATACGCAGTATTTT
TRBV24-1	TRBJ2-1	few	TRBD1	CAAGPTGNNEQFF	TGTGCCGCAGGCCCGACAGGGAACAATGAGCAGTTCTTC
TRBV19	TRBJ1-1	NA	NA	CASSIAVDTEAFF	TGTGCCAGTAGTATAGCGGTCGACACTGAAGCTTTCTTT
TRBV29-1	TRBJ2-3	many	TRBD2	CSVVAGESRDTQYF	TGCAGCGTGGTAGCGGGAGAAAGTAGAGATACGCAGTATTTT
TRBV18	TRBJ2-1	few	TRBD2	CASSLPGLRNEQFF	TGTGCCAGCTCACTCCCGGGACTACGCAATGAGCAGTTCTTC
TRBV12-3/TRBV12-4	TRBJ1-2	NA	NA	CASLTEAYGYTF	TGTGCCAGCTTGACAGAAGCCTATGGCTACACCTTC
TRBV7-9	TRBJ2-1	NA	NA	CASSLASSDGYEQFF	TGTGCCAGCAGCTTAGCGTCTAGTGACGGCTATGAGCAGTTCTTC